Listed below are T cell receptor beta chains from one sample, sequenced in a study of spatial heterogeneity in lung cancer. TCRdb itself ran the 5' RACE reads through MiXCR, one entry per CDR3 protein. The sample shows 77,000 or so distinct CDR3 sequences, approximately 21% of them seen only once. Sequenced material: PBMCs, taken at surgery. The receptors were sampled from a male donor with early-stage non-small cell lung cancer. The CDR3 runs from the conserved cysteine through the conserved F or W. D genes are given only for firm matches. Clone size is stated in some rows and not others, as once, few, many or a class when expanded.

CDR3 protein	CDR3 DNA	D gene	V gene	J gene	clone size
CASSLDSSNQPQHF	TGTGCCAGCAGCTTAGACAGTAGCAATCAGCCCCAGCATTTT	NA	TRBV7-6	TRBJ1-5	NA
CASSQDWTATNEKLFF	TGTGCCAGCAGCCAAGATTGGACAGCAACTAATGAAAAACTGTTTTTT	NA	TRBV3-1	TRBJ1-4	many
CAISEQRTVNTGELFF	TGTGCCATCAGTGAGCAACGGACAGTTAACACCGGGGAGCTGTTTTTT	NA	TRBV10-3	TRBJ2-2	NA
CASTSDRLNNSPLHF	TGTGCCAGCACCAGTGACAGGCTAAATAATTCACCCCTCCACTTT	NA	TRBV27	TRBJ1-6	NA
CAGGVRTGGSPLHF	TGTGCCGGAGGGGTGAGAACAGGGGGCTCACCCCTCCACTTT	TRBD1	TRBV30	TRBJ1-6	NA
CAIRPGEAGDTQYF	TGTGCCATCAGGCCAGGGGAGGCGGGAGATACGCAGTATTTT	NA	TRBV10-3	TRBJ2-3	NA
CASSLRRTQTQYF	TGTGCCAGCAGCTTGCGCAGGACTCAGACCCAGTACTTC	NA	TRBV5-6	TRBJ2-5	NA
CASRPELGSYEQYF	TGTGCCAGCAGACCTGAGTTGGGGTCCTACGAGCAGTACTTC	NA	TRBV7-6	TRBJ2-7	few
CASTLWGVEAFF	TGTGCCAGCACCCTATGGGGGGTTGAAGCTTTCTTT	NA	TRBV7-9	TRBJ1-1	NA
CASSPGDSLPGYTF	TGTGCCAGCAGTCCGGGGGACAGTTTGCCTGGCTACACCTTC	TRBD1	TRBV27	TRBJ1-2	few
CASSSPGLAGRKNTGELFF	TGTGCCAGCAGCTCTCCGGGACTAGCGGGTCGCAAGAACACCGGGGAGCTGTTTTTT	TRBD2	TRBV7-9	TRBJ2-2	few
CATATSTDTQYF	TGTGCCACCGCGACGAGCACAGATACGCAGTATTTT	NA	TRBV10-3	TRBJ2-3	many
CSAGDHQETQYF	TGCAGTGCTGGGGACCATCAAGAGACCCAGTACTTC	NA	TRBV20-1	TRBJ2-5	NA
CASSISGGAGTDTQYF	TGTGCCAGTAGTATTAGCGGGGGGGCTGGCACAGATACGCAGTATTTT	TRBD2	TRBV19	TRBJ2-3	NA
CSGLAGNMDTQYF	TGCAGCGGACTAGCGGGAAATATGGATACGCAGTATTTT	TRBD2	TRBV20-1	TRBJ2-3	NA
CASSQDRAGANVLTF	TGTGCCAGCAGCCAAGACAGGGCCGGGGCCAACGTCCTGACTTTC	TRBD1	TRBV7-3	TRBJ2-6	NA
CASSLLPGGRNEQFF	TGTGCCAGCAGCTTACTCCCGGGAGGACGGAATGAGCAGTTCTTC	TRBD2	TRBV11-2	TRBJ2-1	NA
CASSVASAGYGYTF	TGTGCCAGCAGCGTAGCTTCAGCCGGCTATGGCTACACCTTC	NA	TRBV9	TRBJ1-2	NA
CASSSGRTYEQYF	TGTGCCAGCAGTTCAGGCAGGACCTACGAGCAGTACTTC	NA	TRBV28	TRBJ2-7	many
CAISESTADYGYTF	TGTGCCATCAGTGAGTCGACGGCTGACTATGGCTACACCTTC	NA	TRBV10-3	TRBJ1-2	many
CASSYREGEGYTF	TGTGCCAGCAGTTACAGAGAGGGGGAGGGCTACACCTTC	NA	TRBV6-6	TRBJ1-2	NA
CASSLQQGAQAEAFF	TGTGCCAGCTCACTCCAACAGGGGGCGCAGGCTGAAGCTTTCTTT	TRBD1	TRBV18	TRBJ1-1	few
CASSPRGGATQYF	TGTGCCAGCAGCCCCCGAGGGGGAGCCACGCAGTATTTT	NA	TRBV12-3/TRBV12-4	TRBJ2-3	many
CASSLDVVSSYEQYF	TGTGCCAGCAGCTTGGACGTGGTCTCCTCCTACGAGCAGTACTTC	NA	TRBV5-5	TRBJ2-7	NA
CASSRGRTDTQYF	TGCGCCAGCAGCAGGGGCCGCACAGATACGCAGTATTTT	NA	TRBV5-1	TRBJ2-3	NA
CASSAWGTGELFF	TGTGCCAGCAGCGCTTGGGGGACCGGGGAGCTGTTTTTT	NA	TRBV9	TRBJ2-2	NA
CASSLDLGLAGGPEETQYF	TGTGCCAGCAGCTTAGATCTAGGACTAGCGGGGGGGCCAGAAGAGACCCAGTACTTC	TRBD2	TRBV11-2	TRBJ2-5	NA
CANPGARGYTF	TGTGCCAACCCGGGGGCCCGGGGCTACACCTTC	NA	TRBV6-4	TRBJ1-2	NA
CASSRTRGNTEAFF	TGCGCCAGCAGCCGAACCCGGGGTAACACTGAAGCTTTCTTT	NA	TRBV5-1	TRBJ1-1	few
CASSLIAGGEQYF	TGTGCCAGCAGCTTGATCGCAGGGGGCGAGCAGTACTTC	TRBD1	TRBV7-3	TRBJ2-7	many
CASSFPDRGHGYTF	TGTGCCAGCAGTTTCCCTGACAGGGGGCATGGCTACACCTTC	TRBD1	TRBV28	TRBJ1-2	NA
CASSTYRGTEAFF	TGCGCCAGCAGCACTTACAGGGGGACTGAAGCTTTCTTT	TRBD1	TRBV5-1	TRBJ1-1	few
CASSLGDRSNTEAFF	TGTGCCAGCAGCTTAGGGGACAGGTCGAACACTGAAGCTTTCTTT	TRBD1	TRBV7-9	TRBJ1-1	NA
CASIPYGSNTEAFF	TGTGCCAGTATTCCGTACGGATCGAACACTGAAGCTTTCTTT	NA	TRBV19	TRBJ1-1	few
CASSPTLTGTAYEQYF	TGTGCCAGCAGTCCAACCCTAACCGGGACCGCCTACGAGCAGTACTTC	NA	TRBV28	TRBJ2-7	NA
CSVEASRGETQYF	TGCAGCGTTGAAGCCTCGAGGGGAGAGACCCAGTACTTC	NA	TRBV29-1	TRBJ2-5	NA
CASRQGTGVYGYTF	TGTGCCAGCAGGCAAGGGACAGGCGTCTATGGCTACACCTTC	TRBD1	TRBV6-2/TRBV6-3	TRBJ1-2	few
CASSSLAGAYEQYF	TGTGCCAGCAGCTCCCTGGCGGGCGCCTACGAGCAGTACTTC	NA	TRBV7-9	TRBJ2-7	NA
CSARDPVDEQYF	TGCAGTGCTAGAGATCCGGTGGACGAGCAGTACTTC	NA	TRBV20-1	TRBJ2-7	NA
CASSLAASAYPYF	TGTGCCAGCAGCTTAGCAGCCTCAGCGTATCCGTACTTC	NA	TRBV7-9	TRBJ2-5	few
CASSDQGQGVDTQYF	TGTGCCAGCAGTGACCAGGGACAGGGGGTTGATACGCAGTATTTT	TRBD1	TRBV2	TRBJ2-3	NA
CASSRGGEETQYF	TGTGCCAGCAGCCGAGGTGGGGAAGAGACCCAGTACTTC	NA	TRBV7-2	TRBJ2-5	once
CASKGYRNTEAFF	TGTGCCAGCAAGGGTTACAGAAACACTGAAGCTTTCTTT	NA	TRBV6-1	TRBJ1-1	NA
CASSQAITQVGVSGDTQYF	TGTGCCAGCAGCCAAGCGATCACACAGGTTGGGGTTTCGGGAGATACGCAGTATTTT	NA	TRBV4-2	TRBJ2-3	NA
CASTSGGFWGMNTEAFF	TGTGCCAGCACTTCAGGGGGCTTTTGGGGAATGAACACTGAAGCTTTCTTT	TRBD1	TRBV6-5	TRBJ1-1	NA
CASSLKAGGYTDTQYF	TGTGCCAGCAGTCTCAAAGCGGGAGGGTACACAGATACGCAGTATTTT	TRBD2	TRBV28	TRBJ2-3	NA
CASSMAGAETQYF	TGTGCCAGCAGTATGGCTGGGGCAGAGACCCAGTACTTC	NA	TRBV28	TRBJ2-5	few
CASSLSGTSNTEAFF	TGTGCCAGCAGTTTGTCCGGGACTTCGAACACTGAAGCTTTCTTT	NA	TRBV12-3/TRBV12-4	TRBJ1-1	NA
CASSWGTRSTGELFF	TGTGCCAGCAGTTGGGGGACTAGATCCACCGGGGAGCTGTTTTTT	TRBD2	TRBV28	TRBJ2-2	few
CASSYSAGLADTQYF	TGTGCCAGCAGTTACAGCGCAGGGCTGGCAGATACGCAGTATTTT	NA	TRBV6-5	TRBJ2-3	few
CASINEGNTEAFF	TGTGCCAGCATTAACGAAGGGAACACTGAAGCTTTCTTT	NA	TRBV6-2/TRBV6-3	TRBJ1-1	few
CAIGDAAVEQYF	TGTGCCATCGGCGACGCCGCGGTCGAGCAGTACTTC	NA	TRBV10-3	TRBJ2-7	NA
CASSEVAGGLLEQYF	TGTGCCAGCAGCGAAGTAGCGGGAGGCCTTCTGGAGCAGTACTTC	TRBD2	TRBV11-2	TRBJ2-7	NA
CSVYRGSGANVLTF	TGCAGCGTCTACAGGGGCTCTGGGGCCAACGTCCTGACTTTC	TRBD1	TRBV29-1	TRBJ2-6	many